The clone carrying this TCR beta chain came up once. This sample was included in a study of shared clonotypes between healthy human individuals. Study overall: A donor's plate count was three for CD4 naive and three for CD4 memory; CD8 naive had two and CD8 memory one.

Authors' analysis steps: Filtering differed because ImmunoSEQ produced junction-only sequences that carried no quality scores. Profiled with immunoSEQ multiplex PCR; TCRdb holds only in-frame clones, not every one. V and J calls and clone size come straight from that table; D and trimming were deduced from the DNA. This sample carries some 1.5 million clones, under 99% of them seen once, and the ten largest clones take approximately 0.45%. CD45RA-negative memory and CD45RA+ naive subsets were split from the CD4+ cells. Germline CDR1 reads LGHNA; CDR2 reads YSLEER. CDR3 size: 15 residues. The V end lost 4 bases, the J end lost 2 bases, and 14 bases lay between the germline ends.

Material for sequencing was naive CD4+ T cells sorted from blood. The subset denotes: CD45RA+ positively selected. The rearrangement joins TRBV4-3 to TRBJ2-5, with a tentative D call TRBD2 (6 bases). This sequence was found in a young man in good health. As DNA, the CDR3 is TGCGCCAGCAGCCGTGGCGGGACCGATCAAGAGACCCAGTACTTC. As protein: CASSRGGTDQETQYF.